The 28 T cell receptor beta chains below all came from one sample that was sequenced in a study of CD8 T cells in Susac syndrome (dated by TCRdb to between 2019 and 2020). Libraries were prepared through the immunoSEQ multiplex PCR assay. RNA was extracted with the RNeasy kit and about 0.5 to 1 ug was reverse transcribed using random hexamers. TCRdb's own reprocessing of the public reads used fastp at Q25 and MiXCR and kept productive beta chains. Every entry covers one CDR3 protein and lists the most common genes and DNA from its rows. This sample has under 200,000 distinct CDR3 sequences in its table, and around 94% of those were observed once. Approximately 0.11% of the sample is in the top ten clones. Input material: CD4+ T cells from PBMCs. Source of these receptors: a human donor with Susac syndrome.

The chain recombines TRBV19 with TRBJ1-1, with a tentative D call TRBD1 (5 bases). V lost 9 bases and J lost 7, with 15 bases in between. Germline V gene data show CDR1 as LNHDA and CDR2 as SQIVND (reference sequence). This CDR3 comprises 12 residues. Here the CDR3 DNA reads TGTGCCAGCTGGAGACAGCAAAGTGAAGCTTTCTTT. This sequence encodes CASWRQQSEAFF.

CDR3 sequence: CASRFRQGTYEQYF. The CDR3 DNA reads TGTGCCAGCAGATTTCGACAGGGCACCTACGAGCAGTACTTC. The chain joins TRBV7-2 to TRBJ2-7; 7 nucleotides match TRBD1. The CDR3 runs to 14 residues. V was pared by 6 bases and J by 2 bases, with 7 bases of the junction left unmatched. The germline V gene encodes CDR1 SGHTA and CDR2 FQGNSA.

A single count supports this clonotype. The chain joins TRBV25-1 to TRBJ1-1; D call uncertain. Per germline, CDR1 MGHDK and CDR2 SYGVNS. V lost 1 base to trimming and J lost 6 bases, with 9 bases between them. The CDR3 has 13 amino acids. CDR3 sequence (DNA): TGTGCCAGCAGTGAATTGGCGGGCGCTGAAGCTTTCTTT. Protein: CASSELAGAEAFF.

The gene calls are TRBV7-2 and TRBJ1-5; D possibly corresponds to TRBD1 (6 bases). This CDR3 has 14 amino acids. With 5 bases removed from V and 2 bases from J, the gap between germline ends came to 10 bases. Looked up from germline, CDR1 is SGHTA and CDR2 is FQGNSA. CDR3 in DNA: TGTGCCAGCAGCCCGGGGGCGGGCAATCAGCCCCAGCATTTT. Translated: CASSPGAGNQPQHF.

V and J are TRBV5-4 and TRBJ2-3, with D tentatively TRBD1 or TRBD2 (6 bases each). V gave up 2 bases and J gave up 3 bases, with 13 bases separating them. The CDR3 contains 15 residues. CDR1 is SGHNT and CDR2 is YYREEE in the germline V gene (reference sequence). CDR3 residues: CASSLPGASTDTQYF. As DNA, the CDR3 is TGTGCCAGCAGCTTACCGGGGGCGTCGACAGATACGCAGTATTTT.

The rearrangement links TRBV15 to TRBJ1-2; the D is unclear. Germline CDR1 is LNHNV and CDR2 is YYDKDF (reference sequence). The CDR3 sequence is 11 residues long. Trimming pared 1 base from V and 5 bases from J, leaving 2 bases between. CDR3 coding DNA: TGTGCCACCAGCAGAGGGTATGGCTACACCTTC. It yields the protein CATSRGYGYTF. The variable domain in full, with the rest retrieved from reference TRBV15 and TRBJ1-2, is DAMVIQNPRYQVTQFGKPVTLSCSQTLNHNVMYWYQQKSSQAPKLLFHYYDKDFNNEADTPDNFQSRRPNTSFCFLDIRSPGLGDTAMYLCATSRGYGYTFGSGTRLTVV.

The CDR3, as DNA: TGTGCCAGCAGCCTGGACTTGACGACAGATACGCAGTATTTT. It is translated as CASSLDLTTDTQYF. This sequence joins TRBV4-2 and TRBJ2-3; a weak D match, TRBD2 (5 bases). CDR3 length: 14 amino acids. The V and J ends lost 4 bases and 3 bases respectively, with 11 bases between them. The germline V gene has CDR1 LGHNA and CDR2 YNFKEQ.

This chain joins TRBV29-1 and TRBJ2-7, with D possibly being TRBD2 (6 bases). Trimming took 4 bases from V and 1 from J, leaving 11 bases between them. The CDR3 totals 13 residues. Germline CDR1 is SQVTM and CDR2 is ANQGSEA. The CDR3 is CSVAPSASYEQYF. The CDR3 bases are TGCAGCGTTGCCCCTAGCGCGTCCTACGAGCAGTACTTC.

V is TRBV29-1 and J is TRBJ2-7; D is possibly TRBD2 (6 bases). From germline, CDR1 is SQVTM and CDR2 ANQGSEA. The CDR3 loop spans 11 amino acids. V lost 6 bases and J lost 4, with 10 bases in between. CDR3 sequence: CSVLLAYEQYF. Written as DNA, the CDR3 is TGCAGCGTGCTGCTAGCGTACGAGCAGTACTTC.

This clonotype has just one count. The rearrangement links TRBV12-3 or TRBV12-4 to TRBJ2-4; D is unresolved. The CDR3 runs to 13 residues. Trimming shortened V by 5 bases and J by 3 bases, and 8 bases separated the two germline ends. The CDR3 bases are TGTGCCAGCAGTGTATTCGGCAAAAACATTCAGTACTTC. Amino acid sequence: CASSVFGKNIQYF.

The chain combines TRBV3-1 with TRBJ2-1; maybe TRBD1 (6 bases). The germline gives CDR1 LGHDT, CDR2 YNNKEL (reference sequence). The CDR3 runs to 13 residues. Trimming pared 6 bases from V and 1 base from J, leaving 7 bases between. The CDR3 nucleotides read TGTGCCAGCAGACAGGGTTCCTACAATGAGCAGTTCTTC. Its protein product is CASRQGSYNEQFF.

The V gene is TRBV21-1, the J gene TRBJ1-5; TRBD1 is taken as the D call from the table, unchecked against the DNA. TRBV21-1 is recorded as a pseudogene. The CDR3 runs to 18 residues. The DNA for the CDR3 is TGTGCCAGCAGCATTAGACAGGGGGCCCGGCCTAGCAATCAGCCCCAGCATTTT. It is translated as CASSIRQGARPSNQPQHF.

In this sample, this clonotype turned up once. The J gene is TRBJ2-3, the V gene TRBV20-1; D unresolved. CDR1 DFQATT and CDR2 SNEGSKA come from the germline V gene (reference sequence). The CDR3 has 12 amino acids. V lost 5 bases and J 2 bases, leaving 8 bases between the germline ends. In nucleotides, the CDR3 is TGCAGTGCTGCGGAAGCCACAGATACGCAGTATTTT. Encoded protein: CSAAEATDTQYF.

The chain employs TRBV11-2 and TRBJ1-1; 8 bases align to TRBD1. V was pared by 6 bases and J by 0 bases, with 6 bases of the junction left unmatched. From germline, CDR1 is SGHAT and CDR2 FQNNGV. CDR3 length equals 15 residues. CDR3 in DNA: TGTGCCAGCAGTGGACAGGGAAAGGTGAACACTGAAGCTTTCTTT. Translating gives CASSGQGKVNTEAFF.

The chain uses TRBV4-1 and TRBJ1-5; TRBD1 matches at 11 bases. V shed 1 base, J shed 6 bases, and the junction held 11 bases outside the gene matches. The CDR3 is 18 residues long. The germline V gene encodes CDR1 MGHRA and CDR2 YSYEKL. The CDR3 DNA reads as TGCGCCAGCAGCCAAGCTCTGCCGGGACAGGGGGTTGGTCAGCCCCAGCATTTT. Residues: CASSQALPGQGVGQPQHF.

CDR3 in amino acids: CASSLRQVSLNTEAFF. Written as DNA, the CDR3 is TGCGCCAGCAGCTTGAGGCAGGTTAGCTTGAACACTGAAGCTTTCTTT. This chain connects TRBV5-1 to TRBJ1-1; D remains ambiguous. The CDR3 is 16 residues long. CDR1 is SGHRS, CDR2 YFSETQ, per germline. Trimming shortened V by 1 base and J by 0 bases, and 13 bases separated the two germline ends.

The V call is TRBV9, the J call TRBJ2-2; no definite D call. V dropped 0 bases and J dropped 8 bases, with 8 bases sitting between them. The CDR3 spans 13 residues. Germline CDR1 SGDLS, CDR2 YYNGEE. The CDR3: CASSVGPRGELFF. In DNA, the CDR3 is TGTGCCAGCAGCGTAGGACCAAGGGGGGAGCTGTTTTTT.

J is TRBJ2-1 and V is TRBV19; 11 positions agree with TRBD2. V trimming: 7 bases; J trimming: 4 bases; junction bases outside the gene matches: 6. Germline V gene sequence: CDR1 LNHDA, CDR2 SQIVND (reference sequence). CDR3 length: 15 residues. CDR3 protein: CASTTSGGLYNEQFF. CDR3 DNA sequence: TGTGCCAGTACCACTAGCGGGGGCCTTTACAATGAGCAGTTCTTC.

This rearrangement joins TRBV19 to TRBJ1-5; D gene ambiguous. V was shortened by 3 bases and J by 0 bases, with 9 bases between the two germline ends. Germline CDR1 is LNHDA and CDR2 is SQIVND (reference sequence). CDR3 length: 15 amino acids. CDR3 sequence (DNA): TGTGCCAGTAGTATCCGACGGCCTAGCAATCAGCCCCAGCATTTT. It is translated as CASSIRRPSNQPQHF.

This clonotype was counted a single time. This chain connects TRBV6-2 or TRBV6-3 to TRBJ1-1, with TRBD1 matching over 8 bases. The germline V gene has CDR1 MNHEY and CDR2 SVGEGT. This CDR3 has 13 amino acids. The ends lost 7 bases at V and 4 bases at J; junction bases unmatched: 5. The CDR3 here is CASTLQGGTEAFF. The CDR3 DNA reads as TGTGCCAGCACCCTACAGGGGGGCACTGAAGCTTTCTTT.

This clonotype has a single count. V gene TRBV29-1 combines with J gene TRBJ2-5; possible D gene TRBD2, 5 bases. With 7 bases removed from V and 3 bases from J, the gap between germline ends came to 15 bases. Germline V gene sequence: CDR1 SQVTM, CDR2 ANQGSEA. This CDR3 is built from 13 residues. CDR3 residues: CSGLAGGEETQYF. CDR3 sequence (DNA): TGCAGCGGACTCGCAGGAGGCGAAGAGACCCAGTACTTC.

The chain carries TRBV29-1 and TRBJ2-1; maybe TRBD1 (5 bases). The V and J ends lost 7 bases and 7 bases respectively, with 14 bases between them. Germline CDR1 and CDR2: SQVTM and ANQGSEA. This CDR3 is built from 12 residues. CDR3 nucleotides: TGCAGCGCCCTAAGGGGTACGAATGAGCAGTTCTTC. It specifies CSALRGTNEQFF.

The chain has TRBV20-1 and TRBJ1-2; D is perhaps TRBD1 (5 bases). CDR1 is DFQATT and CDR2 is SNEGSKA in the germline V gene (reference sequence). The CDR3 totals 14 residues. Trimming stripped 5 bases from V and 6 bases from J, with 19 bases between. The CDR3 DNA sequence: TGCAGTGCTGTTGAGGGATCGGGGGTAAATGGCTACACCTTC. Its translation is CSAVEGSGVNGYTF.

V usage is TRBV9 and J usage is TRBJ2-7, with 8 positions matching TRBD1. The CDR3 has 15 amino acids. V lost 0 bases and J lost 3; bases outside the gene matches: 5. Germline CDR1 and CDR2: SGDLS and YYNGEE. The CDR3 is CASSVGDRRVYEQYF. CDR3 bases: TGTGCCAGCAGCGTAGGGGACAGGCGGGTCTACGAGCAGTACTTC.

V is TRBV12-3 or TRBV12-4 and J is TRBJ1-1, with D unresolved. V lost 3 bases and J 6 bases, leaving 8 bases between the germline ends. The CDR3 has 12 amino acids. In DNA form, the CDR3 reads TGTGCCAGCAGTTTTAGGTCGCCTGAAGCTTTCTTT. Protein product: CASSFRSPEAFF.

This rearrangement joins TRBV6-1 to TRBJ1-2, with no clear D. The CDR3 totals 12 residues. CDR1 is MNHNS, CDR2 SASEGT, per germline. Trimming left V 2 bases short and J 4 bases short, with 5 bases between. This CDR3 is CASSETSYGYTF. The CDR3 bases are TGTGCCAGCAGTGAAACAAGCTATGGCTACACCTTC.

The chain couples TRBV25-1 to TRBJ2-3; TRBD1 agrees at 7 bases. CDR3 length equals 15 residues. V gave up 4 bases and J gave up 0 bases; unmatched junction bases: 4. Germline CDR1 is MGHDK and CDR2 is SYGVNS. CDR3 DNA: TGTGCCAGCAGTGTAGGACAGGAAAGCACAGATACGCAGTATTTT. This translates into CASSVGQESTDTQYF.

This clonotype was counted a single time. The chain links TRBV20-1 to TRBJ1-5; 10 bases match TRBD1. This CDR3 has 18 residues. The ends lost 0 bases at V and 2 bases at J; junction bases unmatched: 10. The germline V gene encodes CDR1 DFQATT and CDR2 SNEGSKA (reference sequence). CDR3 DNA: TGCAGTGCTAGAGACCCGGGACAGGGGAGGTATCGCAATCAGCCCCAGCATTTT. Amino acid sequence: CSARDPGQGRYRNQPQHF.